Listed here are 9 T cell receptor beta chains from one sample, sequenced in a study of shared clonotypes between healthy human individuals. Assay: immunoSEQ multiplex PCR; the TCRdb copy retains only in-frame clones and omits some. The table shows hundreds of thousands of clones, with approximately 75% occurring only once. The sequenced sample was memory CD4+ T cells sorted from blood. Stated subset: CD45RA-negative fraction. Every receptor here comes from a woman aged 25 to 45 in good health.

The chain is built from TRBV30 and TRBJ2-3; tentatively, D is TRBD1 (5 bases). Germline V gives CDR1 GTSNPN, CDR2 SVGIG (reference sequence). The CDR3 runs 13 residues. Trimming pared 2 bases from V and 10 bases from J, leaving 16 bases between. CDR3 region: CAWSSGPSLSQYF. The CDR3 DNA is TGTGCCTGGAGTTCAGGGCCGTCCCTATCGCAGTATTTT.

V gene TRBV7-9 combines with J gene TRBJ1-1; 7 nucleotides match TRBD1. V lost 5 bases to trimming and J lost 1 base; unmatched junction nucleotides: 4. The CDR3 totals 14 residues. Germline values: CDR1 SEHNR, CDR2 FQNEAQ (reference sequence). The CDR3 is CASSRQGQNTEAFF. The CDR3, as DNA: TGTGCCAGCAGCCGACAGGGACAGAACACTGAAGCTTTCTTT.

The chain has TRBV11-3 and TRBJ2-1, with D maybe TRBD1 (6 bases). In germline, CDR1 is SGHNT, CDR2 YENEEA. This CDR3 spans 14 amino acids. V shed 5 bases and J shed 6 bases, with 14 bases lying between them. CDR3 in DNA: TGTGCCAGCAGCGACGGACAGACCTTCAATGAGCAGTTCTTC. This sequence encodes CASSDGQTFNEQFF.

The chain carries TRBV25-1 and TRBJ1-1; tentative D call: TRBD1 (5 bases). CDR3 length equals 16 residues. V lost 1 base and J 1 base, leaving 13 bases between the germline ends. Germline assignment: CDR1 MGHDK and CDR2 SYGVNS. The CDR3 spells CASSEFPGTRNTEAFF. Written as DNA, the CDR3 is TGTGCCAGCAGTGAATTCCCGGGGACCAGGAACACTGAAGCTTTCTTT.

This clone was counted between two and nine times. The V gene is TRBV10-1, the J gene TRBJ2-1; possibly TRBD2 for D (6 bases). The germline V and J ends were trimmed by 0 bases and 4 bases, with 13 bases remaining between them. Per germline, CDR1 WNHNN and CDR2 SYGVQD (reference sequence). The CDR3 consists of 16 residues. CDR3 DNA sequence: TGCGCCAGCAGTGAGTCGATAGGGACTGAGTACAATGAGCAGTTCTTC. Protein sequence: CASSESIGTEYNEQFF.

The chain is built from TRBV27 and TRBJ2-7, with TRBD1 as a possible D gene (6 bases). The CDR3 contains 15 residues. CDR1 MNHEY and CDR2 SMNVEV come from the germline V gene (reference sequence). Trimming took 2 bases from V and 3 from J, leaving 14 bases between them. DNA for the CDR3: TGTGCCAGCAGTTTAGGGGTTGGACAGTTCTACGAGCAGTACTTC. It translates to CASSLGVGQFYEQYF.

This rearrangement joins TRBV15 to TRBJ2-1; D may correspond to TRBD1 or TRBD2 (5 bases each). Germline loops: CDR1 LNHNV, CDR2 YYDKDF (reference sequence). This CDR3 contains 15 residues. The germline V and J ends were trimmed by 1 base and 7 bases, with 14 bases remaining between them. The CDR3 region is CATSRAGALVNEQFF. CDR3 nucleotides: TGTGCCACCAGCAGAGCCGGGGCTTTGGTAAATGAGCAGTTCTTC.

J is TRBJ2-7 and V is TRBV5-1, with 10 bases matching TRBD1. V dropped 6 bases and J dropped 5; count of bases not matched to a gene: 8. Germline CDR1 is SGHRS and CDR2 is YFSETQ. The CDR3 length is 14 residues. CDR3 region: CASNTGQGPNEQYF. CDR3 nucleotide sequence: TGCGCCAGCAACACGGGACAGGGGCCGAACGAGCAGTACTTC. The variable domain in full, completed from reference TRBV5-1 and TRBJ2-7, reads KAGVTQTPRYLIKTRGQQVTLSCSPISGHRSVSWYQQTPGQGLQFLFEYFSETQRNKGNFPGRFSGRQFSNSRSEMNVSTLELGDSALYLCASNTGQGPNEQYFGPGTRLTVT.

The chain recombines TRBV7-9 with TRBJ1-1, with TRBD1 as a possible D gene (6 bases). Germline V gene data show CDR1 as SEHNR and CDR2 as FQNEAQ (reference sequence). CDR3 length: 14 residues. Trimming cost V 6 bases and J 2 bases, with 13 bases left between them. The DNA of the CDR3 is TGTGCCAGCAGGGGAGGACAGTTAAACACTGAAGCTTTCTTT. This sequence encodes CASRGGQLNTEAFF.